This T cell receptor beta chain was identified during a study of T cell responses to AZD1222 COVID-19 vaccine. General study findings and limits: Spike-specific TCR breadth and depth both grew after two AZD1222 doses. AZD1222 recipients seropositive at baseline numbered only 6 or 7.

Clones were sequenced by immunoSEQ multiplex PCR, and TCRdb holds only the in-frame ones, with some missing. The table shows 100,000 to 150,000 clones, with 75% to 90% occurring only once. Analyses pooled second doses at about 4 or about 12 weeks. With respect to this clone: Antigen specificity is unknown.

The TCR comes from an adult who received the AZD1222 COVID-19 vaccine. The source was peripheral blood, collected 28 days after the second AZD1222 dose.

For the CDR3, the DNA is TGTGCCAGTAGTATTCGGGCGGGATCTGGAAACACCATATATTTT. It is translated as CASSIRAGSGNTIYF. The chain uses TRBV19 and TRBJ1-3; D not resolved. Germline assignment: CDR1 LNHDA and CDR2 SQIVND (reference sequence). CDR3 size: 15 residues. V was shortened by 3 bases and J by 1 base, with 10 bases between the two germline ends.